This section outlines one T cell receptor (beta chain) sequence together with its context. Authors' methods: Amplification with reference gene primers provided the estimates of nucleated cell counts. Using immunoSEQ multiplex PCR, the repertoire was profiled, and TCRdb retains in-frame clones only, with some absent. From that table come the V and J calls and clone size; the DNA was used to work out D and trimming. This sample has 500,000 to 600,000 clones; around nine tenths occur once, and the top ten carry under 8.5%. This entry is derived from a study of blood T cell repertoires in COVID-19. Germline assignment: CDR1 LGHNA and CDR2 YNFKEQ. The V segment lost 1 base and the J segment 5 bases; nucleotides outside the gene matches: 11. The CDR3 spans 17 residues. Seattle's enrolled individuals joined amid active infection and were then monitored longitudinally.

Sequenced sample: peripheral blood. This clonotype was sampled from a woman in her fifties or sixties with COVID-19, enrolled during active disease. This sequence joins TRBV4-2 and TRBJ2-5; 9 bases fit TRBD2. CDR3 region: CASSQAPQVAGEETQYF. The DNA for the CDR3 is TGTGCCAGCAGCCAAGCCCCACAAGTAGCGGGGGAGGAGACCCAGTACTTC.